This entry is about one T cell receptor beta chain. V lost 7 bases and J lost 5; bases outside the gene matches: 9. Germline V CDR1 and CDR2: SQVTM, ANQGSEA. The CDR3 totals 13 residues. It was with random hexamers that roughly 0.45 to 1 ug RNA was reverse transcribed. TCRdb passed the immunoSEQ multiplex PCR reads through MiXCR, listing each CDR3 protein once. The profile shows 90,000 to 110,000 distinct CDR3 sequences, less than 97% of them singletons. The sample is drawn from a study of CD8 T cells in Susac syndrome. The chain couples TRBV29-1 to TRBJ1-1, with 8 bases identical to TRBD1. The source is a human donor in good health. The specimen sequenced was CD4+ T cells from PBMCs. This chain's CDR3 is CSARQGQRTEAFF. CDR3 nucleotides: TGCAGCGCAAGACAGGGGCAACGGACTGAAGCTTTCTTT.